One sample yielded the 29 T cell receptor beta chains listed below, sequenced in a study of CD8+CD57+ T cells in acquired aplastic anemia. Genomic DNA provided the template from which TCR beta VDJ and CDR3 profiles were obtained. TCRdb re-called the reads through MiXCR, storing one row per CDR3 protein. The data contain a few hundred thousand distinct CDR3 sequences, 50% to 70% of them singletons. Sequencing was performed on sorted CD4+, CD8+, or CD8+CD57+ T cells (not recorded which) from PBMCs. These receptors were collected from a human donor with severe aplastic anemia or a healthy control (not recorded which).

This clonotype was observed a few times. The chain recombines TRBV7-2 with TRBJ2-3; D ambiguous. The CDR3 is made up of 13 amino acids. CDR1 SGHTA and CDR2 FQGNSA come from the germline V gene. Between the trimmed V and J ends, which lost 4 bases and 6 bases, there was a span of 11 bases. CDR3 in amino acids: CASSSSPSDTQYF. The CDR3 bases are TGTGCCAGCAGCTCCTCCCCCTCCGATACGCAGTATTTT.

This clonotype was recorded many times. This chain uses TRBV5-5 with TRBJ1-1; 7 positions agree with TRBD1. Losses at the gene ends were 5 bases for V and 6 bases for J; bases not matched to a gene: 13. The CDR3 totals 15 residues. Germline V gene lookup returns CDR1 SGHKS and CDR2 YYEKEE (reference sequence). CDR3 sequence: CASRGHLTGVAEAFF. The CDR3 bases are TGTGCCAGCAGGGGCCACCTTACAGGGGTGGCTGAAGCTTTCTTT.

The chain carries TRBV7-2 and TRBJ2-7; D uncertain. This CDR3 has 15 amino acids. Germline CDR1 and CDR2: SGHTA and FQGNSA. The ends were cut back, 1 base at V and 2 bases at J, with 12 bases in the middle. The CDR3 loop is CASSLVESGTYEQYF. For the CDR3, the DNA is TGTGCCAGCAGCTTAGTGGAGAGTGGGACCTACGAGCAGTACTTC.

The chain links TRBV7-2 to TRBJ1-5; possible D gene TRBD1, 6 bases. The CDR3 is made up of 15 amino acids. Trimming removed 4 bases from V and 7 bases from J, with 17 bases in between. Germline CDR1 and CDR2: SGHTA and FQGNSA. CDR3 amino acids: CASSYSLPGDQPQHF. DNA of the CDR3: TGTGCCAGCAGCTATAGTCTTCCAGGGGACCAGCCCCAGCATTTT. Full variable domain (rest looked up from reference TRBV7-2 and TRBJ1-5): GAGVSQSPSNKVTEKGKDVELRCDPISGHTALYWYRQSLGQGLEFLIYFQGNSAPDKSGLPSDRFSAERTGGSVSTLTIQRTQQEDSAVYLCASSYSLPGDQPQHFGDGTRLSIL.

To note about this clonotype: This is likely a read error, given that the CDR3 carries no conserved phenylalanine or tryptophan at its end. The chain is built from TRBV7-9 and TRBJ1-6, with 10 nucleotides matching TRBD1. After removal of 4 bases from V and 9 bases from J, the junction contained 3 bases not matched to a gene. In germline, CDR1 is SEHNR, CDR2 FQNEAQ (reference sequence). This CDR3 contains 14 residues. CDR3 sequence: CASSWDRGSSPLHL. The CDR3 coding sequence is TGTGCCAGCAGCTGGGACAGGGGTAGTTCACCCCTCCACCTT.

The chain couples TRBV7-9 to TRBJ1-1; D ambiguous. The CDR3 is 15 residues long. V lost 7 bases, J lost 2 bases, and 17 bases lay in between. CDR1 and CDR2 (germline): SEHNR, FQNEAQ (reference sequence). CDR3 DNA sequence: TGTGCCAGCATTAAATCCCCTGACCGTAACACTGAAGCTTTCTTT. Its translation is CASIKSPDRNTEAFF. The whole variable domain, remainder taken from reference TRBV7-9 and TRBJ1-1, is DTGVSQNPRHKITKRGQNVTFRCDPISEHNRLYWYRQTLGQGPEFLTYFQNEAQLEKSRLLSDRFSAERPKGSFSTLEIQRTEQGDSAMYLCASIKSPDRNTEAFFGQGTRLTVV.

The chain is built from TRBV4-2 and TRBJ2-7; D gene uncertain. V was clipped by 1 base and J by 4 bases, with 11 bases between them. The CDR3 length is 14 residues. The V gene's germline CDR1 is LGHNA and CDR2 YNFKEQ. CDR3 sequence reads: CASSQAEDGYEQYF. CDR3 sequence (DNA): TGTGCCAGCAGCCAAGCTGAGGACGGATACGAGCAGTACTTC.

In this sample, this clonotype turned up many times. The chain joins TRBV5-6 to TRBJ1-2, with D perhaps TRBD1 (5 bases). The CDR3 loop spans 14 amino acids. V lost 4 bases, J lost 4 bases, and 14 bases lay in between. CDR1 is SGHDT and CDR2 is YYEEEE in the germline V gene. The CDR3 nucleotides are TGTGCCAGCAGCCAAAGGGACGAGGTCTATGGCTACACCTTC. Translating it yields CASSQRDEVYGYTF.

This clonotype was recorded at least ten times. The rearrangement joins TRBV12-3 or TRBV12-4 to TRBJ1-2; no clear D gene. V lost 6 bases to trimming and J lost 4 bases, with 9 bases between them. This CDR3 has 12 residues. DNA for the CDR3: TGTGCCAGCAGCCTTTTTTCCTATGGCTACACCTTC. Its translation: CASSLFSYGYTF.

This clonotype was counted only a few times. The chain joins TRBV13 to TRBJ1-6; 8 nucleotides align to TRBD1. The CDR3 is 15 amino acids. Looked up from germline, CDR1 is PRHDT and CDR2 is FYEKMQ (reference sequence). The V segment lost 4 bases and the J segment 7 bases; nucleotides outside the gene matches: 6. CDR3 coding DNA: TGTGCCAGCAGCTCGCTGAGGACAGGGAATTCACCCCTCCACTTT. Protein: CASSSLRTGNSPLHF.

In this sample, this clonotype turned up many times. V is TRBV5-1 and J is TRBJ2-1; D might be TRBD2 (6 bases). The CDR3 has 15 amino acids. Per germline, CDR1 SGHRS and CDR2 YFSETQ. Deletions cut 4 bases from V and 3 bases from J, with 14 bases between. The CDR3 loop is CASSNTGRIYNEQFF. The CDR3 DNA is TGCGCCAGCAGCAATACCGGGAGAATCTACAATGAGCAGTTCTTC.

V is TRBV7-9 and J is TRBJ1-4; the D gene is possibly TRBD1 (6 bases). CDR1 is SEHNR and CDR2 is FQNEAQ in the germline V gene (reference sequence). With 5 bases removed from V and 7 bases from J, the gap between germline ends came to 11 bases. The CDR3 runs to 13 residues. The DNA for the CDR3 is TGTGCCAGCAGCCTCACAGGGTCTGAAAAACTGTTTTTT. It codes for CASSLTGSEKLFF.

With regard to this clonotype: A much more abundant neighbour one base away suggests this may be a read error. The genes are TRBV6-4 and TRBJ2-3; D unresolved. Looked up from germline, CDR1 is MRHNA and CDR2 is SNTAGT. The CDR3 contains 13 residues. V lost 3 bases and J 4 bases, leaving 8 bases between the germline ends. This CDR3 is CASSEDPPDTQYF. CDR3 coding DNA: TGTGCCAGCAGTGAAGATCCTCCAGATACGCAGTATTTT.

A word on this clonotype: An end of the junction does not agree with germline; a read error may underlie this. This chain joins TRBV9 and TRBJ2-2; tentatively, D is TRBD1 (8 bases). This CDR3 region has 15 residues. Per germline, CDR1 SGDLS and CDR2 YYNGEE. The CDR3 spells CASSVGTGLSGELFF. The CDR3 DNA is TGTGCCAGCAGCGTAGGGACAGGGTTGAGCGGGGAGCTGTTCTTT. The whole variable domain, remainder taken from reference TRBV9 and TRBJ2-2, is DSGVTQTPKHLITATGQRVTLRCSPRSGDLSVYWYQQSLDQGLQFLIQYYNGEERAKGNILERFSAQQFPDLHSELNLSSLELGDSALYFCASSVGTGLSGELFFGEGSRLTVL.

This clonotype was detected ten times or more. V is TRBV14 and J is TRBJ1-2; D ambiguous. V gave up 0 bases and J gave up 5 bases, with 7 bases separating them. This CDR3 is 13 amino acids long. From germline, CDR1 is SGHDN and CDR2 FVKESK. CDR3 coding DNA: TGTGCCAGCAGCCAAGATCTATCGTATGGCTACACCTTC. Encoded protein: CASSQDLSYGYTF.

This chain links TRBV6-1 with TRBJ1-6; D not resolved. The V end was cut by 10 bases, the J end by 10 bases, with 14 bases between. CDR1 and CDR2 (germline): MNHNS, SASEGT. The CDR3 runs to 12 residues. In DNA, the CDR3 is TGTGCCATCCACATCTGCGGGTCACCCCTCCACTTT. This sequence encodes CAIHICGSPLHF.

V gene TRBV7-9 combines with J gene TRBJ2-1; D remains unclear. Trimming took 5 bases from V and 10 from J, leaving 15 bases between them. Looked up from germline, CDR1 is SEHNR and CDR2 is FQNEAQ (reference sequence). The CDR3 has 13 amino acids. DNA for the CDR3: TGTGCCAGCAGCCGGACGGTCGCGCTCGAGCAGTTCTTC. Translation: CASSRTVALEQFF.

This clonotype was seen repeatedly, ten times or more. CDR3 coding DNA: TGTGCCAGCAGTGAAGCCAAAGGACAGAAGAACACTGAAGCTTTCTTT. Translating gives CASSEAKGQKNTEAFF. This chain connects TRBV6-1 to TRBJ1-1, with TRBD1 as a possible D gene (6 bases). Per the germline V gene, CDR1 is MNHNS and CDR2 is SASEGT. The ends were cut back, 0 bases at V and 1 base at J, with 12 bases in the middle. The CDR3 runs 16 residues.

This clonotype was picked up one time. This rearrangement joins TRBV24-1 to TRBJ2-7; D assignment may be TRBD1 or TRBD2 (5 bases each). CDR3 length equals 15 residues. The germline V gene encodes CDR1 KGHDR and CDR2 SFDVKD. V was clipped by 5 bases and J by 2 bases, with 15 bases between them. In DNA form, the CDR3 reads TGTGCCACCAGTGCCTCCCCGGGGACCACCTACGAGCAGTACTTC. Translation gives CATSASPGTTYEQYF.

This clonotype was observed a single time. This sequence joins TRBV7-2 and TRBJ2-5; possible D gene TRBD2, 5 bases. The DNA end lines up better with TRBJ2-1; the J call may be wrong. Germline-derived CDR1 and CDR2 are SGHTA and FQGNSA. The CDR3 spans 15 residues. CDR3 DNA: TGTGCCAGCAGCCAGACTCTAGGGAGTTACAATGAGCAGTTCTTC. This codes for CASSQTLGSYNEQFF.

The chain carries TRBV20-1 and TRBJ1-2; a weak D match, TRBD1 (6 bases). The CDR3 is 15 amino acids. Per the germline V gene, CDR1 is DFQATT and CDR2 is SNEGSKA (reference sequence). V was cut by 0 bases and J by 4 bases, with 15 bases left in between. The CDR3 DNA is TGCAGTGCTAGAGATGTTTCGGGGGCCGCCTATGGCTACACCTTC. Amino acids: CSARDVSGAAYGYTF.

The genes are TRBV2 and TRBJ1-1; TRBD1 agrees at 7 bases. CDR1 is SNHLY, CDR2 FYNNEI, per germline. The trim removed 6 bases at V and 2 bases at J, leaving 12 bases unmatched. The CDR3 covers 16 residues. This CDR3 is CASREQGLSGNTEAFF. CDR3 bases: TGTGCCAGCAGAGAACAGGGGCTCTCTGGAAACACTGAAGCTTTCTTT. The entire variable domain, with the rest obtained from reference TRBV2 and TRBJ1-1, is as follows: EPEVTQTPSHQVTQMGQEVILRCVPISNHLYFYWYRQILGQKVEFLVSFYNNEISEKSEIFDDQFSVERPDGSNFTLKIRSTKLEDSAMYFCASREQGLSGNTEAFFGQGTRLTVV.

The rearrangement joins TRBV9 to TRBJ1-1; D remains ambiguous. The ends were cut back, 0 bases at V and 6 bases at J, with 18 bases in the middle. In germline, CDR1 is SGDLS, CDR2 YYNGEE. This CDR3 region has 16 residues. CDR3: CASSVGGRRGVAEAFF. The DNA for the CDR3 is TGTGCCAGCAGCGTAGGTGGGCGGCGCGGGGTCGCTGAAGCTTTCTTT. Using reference TRBV9 and TRBJ1-1 for the parts outside the CDR3, the full variable domain is DSGVTQTPKHLITATGQRVTLRCSPRSGDLSVYWYQQSLDQGLQFLIQYYNGEERAKGNILERFSAQQFPDLHSELNLSSLELGDSALYFCASSVGGRRGVAEAFFGQGTRLTVV.

The gene calls are TRBV20-1 and TRBJ2-7; the D call may be TRBD1 or TRBD2 (5 bases each). This CDR3 has 13 residues. V shed 0 bases and J shed 2 bases, with 8 bases lying between them. Germline V gene lookup returns CDR1 DFQATT and CDR2 SNEGSKA (reference sequence). CDR3 protein: CSARDLGAYEQYF. The DNA of the CDR3 is TGCAGTGCTAGAGATCTGGGGGCCTACGAGCAGTACTTC.

Comments on this clonotype: Since the CDR3 does not end with the conserved phenylalanine or tryptophan, this likely comes from a read error. CDR3 in DNA: TGTGCCAGTAGTATAGTGGGGGGCGCTTGGAACACTGACGCTTTCTTG. Protein: CASSIVGGAWNTDAFL. The chain joins TRBV19 to TRBJ1-1; a weak D match, TRBD1 (6 bases). The germline gives CDR1 LNHDA, CDR2 SQIVND (reference sequence). The CDR3 contains 16 residues.

This chain joins TRBV7-9 and TRBJ1-6; D gene ambiguous. CDR3 size: 13 residues. The V gene lost 1 base and the J gene lost 10 bases, with 8 bases spanning the gap. CDR1 and CDR2 from the germline V gene are SEHNR and FQNEAQ (reference sequence). The chain's CDR3 is CASSLGPGSPLHF. The CDR3 DNA reads TGTGCCAGCAGCTTAGGGCCGGGATCACCCCTCCACTTT.

Worth noting for this clonotype: One end of the junction varies from germline; a read error may be responsible. The genes are TRBV2 and TRBJ2-2, with D possibly TRBD2 on 6 matching bases. The CDR3 covers 14 residues. CDR1 SNHLY and CDR2 FYNNEI come from the germline V gene. In DNA form, the CDR3 reads TGTGCCAGCAGGGGGGGAAGCGGTACCGGTGAGCTGTTTTTT. Amino acid sequence: CASRGGSGTGELFF.

This chain connects TRBV29-1 to TRBJ1-2, with TRBD1 as a possible D gene (5 bases). The V end lost 7 bases, the J end lost 4 bases, and 22 bases lay between the germline ends. The CDR3 is 15 amino acids. CDR1 and CDR2 from the germline V gene are SQVTM and ANQGSEA. The CDR3 sequence: CSAWGYGGASYGYTF. The DNA for the CDR3 is TGCAGCGCCTGGGGCTATGGGGGTGCGAGCTATGGCTACACCTTC.

This clonotype was seen a single time. The gene calls are TRBV15 and TRBJ1-4; D is possibly TRBD1 (6 bases). This CDR3 has 12 residues. Germline CDR1 reads LNHNV; CDR2 reads YYDKDF (reference sequence). V was clipped by 9 bases and J by 4 bases, with 9 bases between them. The DNA of the CDR3 is TGTGCCACTAGGGGGGATAATGAAAAACTGTTTTTT. Its protein product is CATRGDNEKLFF.